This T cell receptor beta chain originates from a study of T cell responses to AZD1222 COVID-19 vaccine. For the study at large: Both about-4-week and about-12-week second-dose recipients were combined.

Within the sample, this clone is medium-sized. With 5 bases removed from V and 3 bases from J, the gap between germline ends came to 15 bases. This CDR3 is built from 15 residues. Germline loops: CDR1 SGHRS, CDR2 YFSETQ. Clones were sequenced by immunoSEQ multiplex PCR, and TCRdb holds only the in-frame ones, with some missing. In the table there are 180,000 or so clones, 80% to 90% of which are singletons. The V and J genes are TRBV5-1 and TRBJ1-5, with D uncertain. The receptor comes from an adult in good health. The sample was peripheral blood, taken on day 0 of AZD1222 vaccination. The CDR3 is CASSLWGGPNQPQHF. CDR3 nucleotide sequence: TGCGCCAGCAGTCTCTGGGGAGGGCCCAATCAGCCCCAGCATTTT.